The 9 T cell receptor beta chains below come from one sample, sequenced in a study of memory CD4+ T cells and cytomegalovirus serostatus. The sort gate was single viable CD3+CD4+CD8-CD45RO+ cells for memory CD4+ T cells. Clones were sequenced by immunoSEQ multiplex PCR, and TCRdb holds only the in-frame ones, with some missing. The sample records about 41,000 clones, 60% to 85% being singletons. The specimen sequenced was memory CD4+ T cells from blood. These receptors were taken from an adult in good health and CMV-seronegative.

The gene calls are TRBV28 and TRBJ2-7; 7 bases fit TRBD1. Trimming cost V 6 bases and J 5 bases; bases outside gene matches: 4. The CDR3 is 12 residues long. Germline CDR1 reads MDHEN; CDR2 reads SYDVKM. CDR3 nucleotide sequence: TGTGCCAGCAGGATACAGGGGCACGAGCAGTACTTC. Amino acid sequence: CASRIQGHEQYF.

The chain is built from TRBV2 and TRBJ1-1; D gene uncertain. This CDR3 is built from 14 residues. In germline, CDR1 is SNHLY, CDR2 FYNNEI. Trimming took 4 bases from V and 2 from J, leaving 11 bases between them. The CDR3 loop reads CASSAVQANTEAFF. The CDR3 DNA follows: TGTGCCAGCAGTGCGGTCCAGGCTAACACTGAAGCTTTCTTT.

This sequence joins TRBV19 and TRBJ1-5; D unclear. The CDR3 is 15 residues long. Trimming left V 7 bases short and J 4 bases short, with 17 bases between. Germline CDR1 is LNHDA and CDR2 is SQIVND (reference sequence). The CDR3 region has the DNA TGTGCCAGTAACGAGAAGCTAACATCAAATCAGCCCCAGCATTTT. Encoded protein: CASNEKLTSNQPQHF.

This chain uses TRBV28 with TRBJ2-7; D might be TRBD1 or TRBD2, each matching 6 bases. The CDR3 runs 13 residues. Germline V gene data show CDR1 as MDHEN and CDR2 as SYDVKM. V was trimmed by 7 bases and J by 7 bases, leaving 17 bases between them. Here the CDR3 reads CASISRRGGEQYF. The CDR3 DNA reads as TGTGCCAGCATCTCGCGCCGAGGGGGGGAGCAGTACTTC.

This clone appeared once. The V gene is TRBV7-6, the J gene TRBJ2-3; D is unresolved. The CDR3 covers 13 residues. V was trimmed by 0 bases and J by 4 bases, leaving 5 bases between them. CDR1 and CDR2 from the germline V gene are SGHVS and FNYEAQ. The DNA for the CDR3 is TGTGCCAGCAGCTTAGCTCGAGCAGATACGCAGTATTTT. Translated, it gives CASSLARADTQYF.

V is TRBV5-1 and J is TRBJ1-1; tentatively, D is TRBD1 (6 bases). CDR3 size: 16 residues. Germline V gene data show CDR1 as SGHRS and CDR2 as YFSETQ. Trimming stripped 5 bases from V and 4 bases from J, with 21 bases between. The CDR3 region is CASSGGGPRGSTEAFF. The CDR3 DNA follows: TGCGCCAGCAGTGGGGGGGGCCCCCGGGGGAGCACTGAAGCTTTCTTT.

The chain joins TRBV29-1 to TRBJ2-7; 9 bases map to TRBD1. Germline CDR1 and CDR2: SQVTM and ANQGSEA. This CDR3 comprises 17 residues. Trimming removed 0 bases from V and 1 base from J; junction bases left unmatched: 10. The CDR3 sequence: CSVEESPHGTGSYEQYF. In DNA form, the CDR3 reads TGCAGCGTTGAAGAATCCCCCCATGGGACAGGGTCCTACGAGCAGTACTTC.

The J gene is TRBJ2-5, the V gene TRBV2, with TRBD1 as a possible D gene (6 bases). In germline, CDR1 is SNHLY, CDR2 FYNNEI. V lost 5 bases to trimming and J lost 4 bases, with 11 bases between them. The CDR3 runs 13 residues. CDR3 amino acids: CASSYRARETQYF. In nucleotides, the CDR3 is TGTGCCAGCAGTTACAGGGCGCGAGAGACCCAGTACTTC.

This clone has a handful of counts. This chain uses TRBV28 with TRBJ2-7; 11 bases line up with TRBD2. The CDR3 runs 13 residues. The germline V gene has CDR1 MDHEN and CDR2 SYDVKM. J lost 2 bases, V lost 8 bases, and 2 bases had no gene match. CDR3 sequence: CASGTSGTYEQYF. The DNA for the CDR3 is TGTGCCAGCGGGACTAGCGGAACCTACGAGCAGTACTTC.